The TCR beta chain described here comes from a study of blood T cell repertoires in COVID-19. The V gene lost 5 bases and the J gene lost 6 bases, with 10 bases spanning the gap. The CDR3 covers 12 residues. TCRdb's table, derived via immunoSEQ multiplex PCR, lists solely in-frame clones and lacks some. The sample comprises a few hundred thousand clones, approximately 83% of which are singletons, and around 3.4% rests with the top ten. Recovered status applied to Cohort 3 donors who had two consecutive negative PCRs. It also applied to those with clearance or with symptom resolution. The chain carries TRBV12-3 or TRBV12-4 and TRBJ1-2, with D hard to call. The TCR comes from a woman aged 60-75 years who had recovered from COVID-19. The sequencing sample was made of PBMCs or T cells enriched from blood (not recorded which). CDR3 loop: CASSLWTNGYTF. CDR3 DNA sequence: TGTGCCAGCAGTCTCTGGACTAATGGCTACACCTTC.